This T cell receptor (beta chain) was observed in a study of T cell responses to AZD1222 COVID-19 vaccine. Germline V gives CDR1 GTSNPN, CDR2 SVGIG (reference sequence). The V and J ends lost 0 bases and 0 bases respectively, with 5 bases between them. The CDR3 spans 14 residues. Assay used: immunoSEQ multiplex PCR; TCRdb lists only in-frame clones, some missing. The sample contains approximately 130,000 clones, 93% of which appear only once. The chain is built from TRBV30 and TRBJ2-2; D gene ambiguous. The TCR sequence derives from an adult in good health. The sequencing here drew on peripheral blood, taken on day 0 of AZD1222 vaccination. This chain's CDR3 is CAWSVGANTGELFF. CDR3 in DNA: TGTGCCTGGAGTGTGGGTGCGAACACCGGGGAGCTGTTTTTT.